These T cell receptor beta chains were read from a single sample in a study of technical replicates of blood from several donors. This table comes from immunoSEQ multiplex PCR, and its TCRdb copy is limited to in-frame clones, with some not included. The sample includes roughly 90,000 clones, 85% to 95% seen only once; the top ten take around 0.3%. Source material: T cells isolated from PBMCs. These receptors originate from a human donor in good health. Both conserved end residues are part of each CDR3. The order of the fields is CDR3 length, D gene, J gene, clone size, V gene, CDR3 DNA, CDR3 protein. The D gene is left open where the match is weak. Some rows mark clone size as missing; the rest say once, few, many or name a class of expanded clone.

CDR3 length: 14
D gene: .
J gene: TRBJ2-7
clone size: .
V gene: TRBV12-5
CDR3 DNA: TGTGCTAGTGGTTTGACATACAGGGTGGGAGAGCAGTACTTC
CDR3 protein: CASGLTYRVGEQYF

CDR3 length: 14
D gene: TRBD2
J gene: TRBJ2-5
clone size: .
V gene: TRBV28
CDR3 DNA: TGTGCCAGCAGGAGCCCCGGGACTACAAGGGCCCAGTACTTC
CDR3 protein: CASRSPGTTRAQYF

CDR3 length: 16
D gene: TRBD1
J gene: TRBJ1-4
clone size: .
V gene: TRBV5-4
CDR3 DNA: TGTGCCAGCAGCAAACTAGGGACAGGGCGAGACGAAAAACTGTTTTTT
CDR3 protein: CASSKLGTGRDEKLFF

CDR3 length: 15
D gene: .
J gene: TRBJ1-5
clone size: .
V gene: TRBV6-4
CDR3 DNA: TGTGCCAGCAGTGAGTACCCTACCCTAAATCAGCCCCAGCATTTT
CDR3 protein: CASSEYPTLNQPQHF

CDR3 length: 16
D gene: .
J gene: TRBJ2-3
clone size: .
V gene: TRBV25-1
CDR3 DNA: TGTGCCAGCAGTGAGCGGGCCAGCGCCCGAACAGATACGCAGTATTTT
CDR3 protein: CASSERASARTDTQYF

CDR3 length: 17
D gene: TRBD2
J gene: TRBJ2-2
clone size: .
V gene: TRBV11-3
CDR3 DNA: TGTGCCAGCAGCTTGGAAGAGACTAGCGAGAACACCGGGGAGCTGTTTTTT
CDR3 protein: CASSLEETSENTGELFF

CDR3 length: 15
D gene: .
J gene: TRBJ2-3
clone size: .
V gene: TRBV9
CDR3 DNA: TGTGCCAGCAGCGGGCAGAGGCTCGGCACAGATACGCAGTATTTT
CDR3 protein: CASSGQRLGTDTQYF

CDR3 length: 14
D gene: .
J gene: TRBJ1-5
clone size: .
V gene: TRBV5-5
CDR3 DNA: TGTGCCAGCAGCTTGGCCAGGGTCAATCAGCCCCAGCATTTT
CDR3 protein: CASSLARVNQPQHF

CDR3 length: 16
D gene: .
J gene: TRBJ2-2
clone size: .
V gene: TRBV21-1
CDR3 DNA: TGTGCCAGCAGCCCCCGGGCCTATAGGGGCACCGGGGAGCTGTTTTTT
CDR3 protein: CASSPRAYRGTGELFF

CDR3 length: 12
D gene: .
J gene: TRBJ2-2
clone size: .
V gene: TRBV2
CDR3 DNA: TGTGCCAGCAGCCAGGAAACCGGGGAGCTGTTTTTT
CDR3 protein: CASSQETGELFF

CDR3 length: 14
D gene: .
J gene: TRBJ2-1
clone size: .
V gene: TRBV5-5
CDR3 DNA: TGTGCCAGCAGCGTCGGGACACCTAACAATGAGCAGTTCTTC
CDR3 protein: CASSVGTPNNEQFF

CDR3 length: 14
D gene: TRBD1
J gene: TRBJ2-7
clone size: once
V gene: TRBV11-3
CDR3 DNA: TGTGCCAGCCGCCGGGACAGGAGCTCCTACGAGCAGTACTTC
CDR3 protein: CASRRDRSSYEQYF

CDR3 length: 14
D gene: .
J gene: TRBJ2-2
clone size: .
V gene: TRBV6-6
CDR3 DNA: TGTGCCAGCCTGCCGGGAGAGGGAACCGGGGAGCTGTTTTTT
CDR3 protein: CASLPGEGTGELFF

CDR3 length: 13
D gene: .
J gene: TRBJ2-3
clone size: .
V gene: TRBV19
CDR3 DNA: TGTGCCAGTAGAAGGGGCGGGGCAGATACGCAGTATTTT
CDR3 protein: CASRRGGADTQYF

CDR3 length: 15
D gene: .
J gene: TRBJ2-2
clone size: .
V gene: TRBV9
CDR3 DNA: TGTGCCAGCAGCGTTCCAGGGGCCGGCTCGTCCGAGCTGTTTTTT
CDR3 protein: CASSVPGAGSSELFF

CDR3 length: 21
D gene: TRBD2
J gene: TRBJ2-7
clone size: .
V gene: TRBV4-1
CDR3 DNA: TGCGCCAGCAGCCAAGAGGGGACTAGCGGGCGGTTTCGCCCCACCTCCTACGAGCAGTACTTC
CDR3 protein: CASSQEGTSGRFRPTSYEQYF

CDR3 length: 15
D gene: TRBD2
J gene: TRBJ2-3
clone size: .
V gene: TRBV5-1
CDR3 DNA: TGCGCCAGCAGCTTGATGGGACTAGCCACAGATACGCAGTATTTT
CDR3 protein: CASSLMGLATDTQYF

CDR3 length: 16
D gene: TRBD2
J gene: TRBJ2-7
clone size: .
V gene: TRBV2
CDR3 DNA: TGTGCCAGCAGTTCCAAGCTACTAGCGGGGGTGTACGAGCAGTACTTC
CDR3 protein: CASSSKLLAGVYEQYF

CDR3 length: 14
D gene: TRBD1
J gene: TRBJ1-2
clone size: .
V gene: TRBV6-1
CDR3 DNA: TGTGCCAGCAGTGATATGGACAGGTTAAGAGGCTACACCTTC
CDR3 protein: CASSDMDRLRGYTF

CDR3 length: 15
D gene: TRBD1
J gene: TRBJ2-5
clone size: .
V gene: TRBV25-1
CDR3 DNA: TGTGCCAGCAGCGAGCGGACAGGGTGGTTGGAGACCCAGTACTTC
CDR3 protein: CASSERTGWLETQYF